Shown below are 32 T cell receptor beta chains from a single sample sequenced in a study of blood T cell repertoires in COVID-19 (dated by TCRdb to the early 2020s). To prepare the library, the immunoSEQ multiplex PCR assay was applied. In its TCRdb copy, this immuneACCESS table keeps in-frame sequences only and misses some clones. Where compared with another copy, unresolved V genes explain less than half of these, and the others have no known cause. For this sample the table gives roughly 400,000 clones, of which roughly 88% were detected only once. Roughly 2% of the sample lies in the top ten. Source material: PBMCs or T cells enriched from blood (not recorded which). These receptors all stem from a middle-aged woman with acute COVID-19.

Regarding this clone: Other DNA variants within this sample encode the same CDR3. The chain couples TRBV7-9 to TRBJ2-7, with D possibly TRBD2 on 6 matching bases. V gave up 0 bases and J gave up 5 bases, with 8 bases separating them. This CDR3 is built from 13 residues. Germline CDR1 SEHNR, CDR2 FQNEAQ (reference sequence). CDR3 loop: CASSLAGGNEQYF. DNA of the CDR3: TGTGCCAGCAGCTTAGCAGGAGGGAACGAGCAGTACTTC.

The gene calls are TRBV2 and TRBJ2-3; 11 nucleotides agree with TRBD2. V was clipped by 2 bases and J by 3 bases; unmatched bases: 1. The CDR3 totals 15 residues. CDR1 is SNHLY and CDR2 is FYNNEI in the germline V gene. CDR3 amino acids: CASSERLAGTDTQYF. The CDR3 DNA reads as TGTGCCAGCAGTGAAAGACTAGCGGGAACAGATACGCAGTATTTT.

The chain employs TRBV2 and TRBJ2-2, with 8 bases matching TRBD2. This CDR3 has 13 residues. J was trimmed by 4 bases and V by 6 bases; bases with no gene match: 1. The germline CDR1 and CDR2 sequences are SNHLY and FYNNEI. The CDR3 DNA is TGTGCCAGCAGACTAGCGGCCACCGGGGAGCTGTTTTTT. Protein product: CASRLAATGELFF.

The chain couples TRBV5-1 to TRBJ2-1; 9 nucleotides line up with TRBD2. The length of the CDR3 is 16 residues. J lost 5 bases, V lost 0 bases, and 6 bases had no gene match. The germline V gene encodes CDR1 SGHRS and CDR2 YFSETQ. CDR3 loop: CASSLALAGADNEQFF. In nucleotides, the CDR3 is TGCGCCAGCAGCTTGGCCTTAGCGGGGGCTGACAATGAGCAGTTCTTC.

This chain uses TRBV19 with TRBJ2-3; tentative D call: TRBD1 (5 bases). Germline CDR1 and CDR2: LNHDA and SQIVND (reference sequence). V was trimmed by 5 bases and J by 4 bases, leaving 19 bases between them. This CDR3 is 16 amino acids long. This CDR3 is CASSPPGLNGADTQYF. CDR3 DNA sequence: TGTGCCAGTAGTCCCCCAGGGCTCAATGGCGCAGATACGCAGTATTTT.

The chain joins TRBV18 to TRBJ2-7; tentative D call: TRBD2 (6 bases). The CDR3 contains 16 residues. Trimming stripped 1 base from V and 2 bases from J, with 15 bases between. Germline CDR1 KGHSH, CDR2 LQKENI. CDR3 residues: CASSPRLARTTYEQYF. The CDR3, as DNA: TGTGCCAGCTCACCACGGCTTGCCAGGACTACCTACGAGCAGTACTTC.

The CDR3 loop reads CASSFGGKSSGYTF. The CDR3 nucleotides are TGTGCCAGCAGTTTTGGGGGCAAATCATCTGGCTACACCTTC. This sequence joins TRBV27 and TRBJ1-2; D is perhaps TRBD1 (6 bases). The V gene's germline CDR1 is MNHEY and CDR2 SMNVEV (reference sequence). V lost 3 bases and J lost 7, with 15 bases in between. The CDR3 loop spans 14 amino acids.

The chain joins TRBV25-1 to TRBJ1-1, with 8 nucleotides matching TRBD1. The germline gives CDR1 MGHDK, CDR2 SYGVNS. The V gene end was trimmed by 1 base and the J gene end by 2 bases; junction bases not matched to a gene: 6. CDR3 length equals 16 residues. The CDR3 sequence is CASSEWGQGANTEAFF. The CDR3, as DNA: TGTGCCAGCAGTGAATGGGGGCAGGGGGCCAACACTGAAGCTTTCTTT. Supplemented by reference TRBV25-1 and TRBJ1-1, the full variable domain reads EADIYQTPRYLVIGTGKKITLECSQTMGHDKMYWYQQDPGMELHLIHYSYGVNSTEKGDLSSESTVSRIRTEHFPLTLESARPSHTSQYLCASSEWGQGANTEAFFGQGTRLTVV.

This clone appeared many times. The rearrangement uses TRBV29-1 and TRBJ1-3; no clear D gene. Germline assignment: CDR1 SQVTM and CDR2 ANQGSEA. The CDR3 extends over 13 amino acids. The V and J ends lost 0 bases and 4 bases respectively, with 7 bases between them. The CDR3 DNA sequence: TGCAGCGTTGAAGATGTTGTAGGAAACACCATATATTTT. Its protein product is CSVEDVVGNTIYF. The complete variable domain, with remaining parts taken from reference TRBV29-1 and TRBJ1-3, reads SAVISQKPSRDICQRGTSLTIQCQVDSQVTMMFWYRQQPGQSLTLIATANQGSEATYESGFVIDKFPISRPNLTFSTLTVSNMSPEDSSIYLCSVEDVVGNTIYFGEGSWLTVV.

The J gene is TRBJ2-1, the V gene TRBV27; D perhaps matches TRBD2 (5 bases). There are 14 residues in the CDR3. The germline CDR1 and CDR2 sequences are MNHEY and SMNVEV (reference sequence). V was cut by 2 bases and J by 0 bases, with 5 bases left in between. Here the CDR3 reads CASSLGSSYNEQFF. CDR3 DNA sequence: TGTGCCAGCAGTTTAGGGAGCTCCTACAATGAGCAGTTCTTC.

The CDR3 coding sequence is TGCGCCAGCAGCTTGACTACCCTAGACCAAGAGACCCAGTACTTC. It codes for CASSLTTLDQETQYF. J is TRBJ2-5 and V is TRBV5-1; D gene ambiguous. Germline V CDR1 and CDR2: SGHRS, YFSETQ. The CDR3 runs 15 residues. With 1 base removed from V and 0 bases from J, the gap between germline ends came to 10 bases.

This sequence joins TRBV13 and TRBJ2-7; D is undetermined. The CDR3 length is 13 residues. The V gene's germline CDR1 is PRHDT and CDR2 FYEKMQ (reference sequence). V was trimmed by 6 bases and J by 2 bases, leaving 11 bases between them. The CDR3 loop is CASRTFGAYEQYF. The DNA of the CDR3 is TGTGCCAGCAGGACTTTTGGCGCCTACGAGCAGTACTTC.

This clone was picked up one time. In nucleotides, the CDR3 is TGTGCCAGTAGGACAGGGGACGAGCAGTACTTC. Its translation: CASRTGDEQYF. The chain uses TRBV19 and TRBJ2-7; 8 nucleotides line up with TRBD1. V trimming: 6 bases; J trimming: 5 bases; junction bases outside the gene matches: 0. Germline assignment: CDR1 LNHDA and CDR2 SQIVND (reference sequence). The CDR3 is made up of 11 amino acids.

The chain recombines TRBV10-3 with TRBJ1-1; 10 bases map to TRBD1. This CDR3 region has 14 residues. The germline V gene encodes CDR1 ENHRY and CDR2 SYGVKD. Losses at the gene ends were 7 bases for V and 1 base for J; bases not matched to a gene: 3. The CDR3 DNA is TGTGCCATCATGGGACAGGGGCGGAACACTGAAGCTTTCTTT. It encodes CAIMGQGRNTEAFF.

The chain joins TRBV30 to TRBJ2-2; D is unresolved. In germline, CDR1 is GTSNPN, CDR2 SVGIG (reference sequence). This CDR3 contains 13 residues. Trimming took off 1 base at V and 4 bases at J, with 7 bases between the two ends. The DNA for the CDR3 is TGTGCCTGGAGTGGGCTGGTCACCGGGGAGCTGTTTTTT. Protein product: CAWSGLVTGELFF.

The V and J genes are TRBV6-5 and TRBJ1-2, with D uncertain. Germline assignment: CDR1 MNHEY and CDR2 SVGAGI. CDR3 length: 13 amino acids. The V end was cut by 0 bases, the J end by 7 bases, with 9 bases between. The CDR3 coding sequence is TGTGCCAGCAGTTACTCTTCCGTCGTTGGCTACACCTTC. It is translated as CASSYSSVVGYTF.

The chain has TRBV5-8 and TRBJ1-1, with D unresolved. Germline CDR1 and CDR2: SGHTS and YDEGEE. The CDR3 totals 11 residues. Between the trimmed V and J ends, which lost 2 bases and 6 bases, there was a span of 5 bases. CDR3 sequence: CASSLLAEAFF. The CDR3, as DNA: TGTGCCAGCAGCTTATTAGCTGAAGCTTTCTTT.

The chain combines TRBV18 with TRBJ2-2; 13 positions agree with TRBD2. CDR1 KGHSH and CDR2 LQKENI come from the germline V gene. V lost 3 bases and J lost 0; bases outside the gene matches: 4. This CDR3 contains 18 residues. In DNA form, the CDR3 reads TGTGCCAGCTCACCCGGGACTAGCGGGGCCCCGAACACCGGGGAGCTGTTTTTT. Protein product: CASSPGTSGAPNTGELFF.

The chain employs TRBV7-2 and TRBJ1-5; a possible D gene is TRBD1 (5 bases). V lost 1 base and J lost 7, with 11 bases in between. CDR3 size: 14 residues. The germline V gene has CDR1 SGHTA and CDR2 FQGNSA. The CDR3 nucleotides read TGTGCCAGCAGCTTAGACCAGGGCCGCCAGCCCCAGCATTTT. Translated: CASSLDQGRQPQHF.

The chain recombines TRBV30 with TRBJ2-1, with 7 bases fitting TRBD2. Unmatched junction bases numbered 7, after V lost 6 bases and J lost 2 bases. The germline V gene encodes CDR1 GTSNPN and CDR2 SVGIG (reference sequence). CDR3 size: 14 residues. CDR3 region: CACPRDYPYNEQFF. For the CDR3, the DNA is TGTGCCTGCCCCCGGGACTACCCCTACAATGAGCAGTTCTTC.

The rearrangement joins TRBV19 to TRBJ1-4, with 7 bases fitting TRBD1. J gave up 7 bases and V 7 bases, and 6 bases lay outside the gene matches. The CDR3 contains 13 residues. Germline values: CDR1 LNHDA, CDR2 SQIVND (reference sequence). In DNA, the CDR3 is TGTGCCAGTACTAGGGGGCCTGGTGAAAAACTGTTTTTT. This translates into CASTRGPGEKLFF.

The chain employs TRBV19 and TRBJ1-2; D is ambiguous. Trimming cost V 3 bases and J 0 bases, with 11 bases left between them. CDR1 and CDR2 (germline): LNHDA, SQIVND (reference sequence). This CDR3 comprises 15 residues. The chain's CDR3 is CASSILEQPNYGYTF. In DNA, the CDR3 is TGTGCCAGTAGTATTCTGGAACAGCCTAACTATGGCTACACCTTC.

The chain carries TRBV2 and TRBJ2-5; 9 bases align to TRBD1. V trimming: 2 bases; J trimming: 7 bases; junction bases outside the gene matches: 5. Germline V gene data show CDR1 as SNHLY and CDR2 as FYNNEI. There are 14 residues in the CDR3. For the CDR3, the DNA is TGTGCCAGCAGTGAAACAGGGGGCGGTGGGACCCAGTACTTC. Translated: CASSETGGGGTQYF.

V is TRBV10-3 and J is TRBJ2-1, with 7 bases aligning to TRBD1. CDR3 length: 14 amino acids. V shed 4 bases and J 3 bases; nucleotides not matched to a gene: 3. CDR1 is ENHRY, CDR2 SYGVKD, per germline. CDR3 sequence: CAISGWDSYNEQFF. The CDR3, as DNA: TGTGCCATCAGTGGGTGGGACAGCTACAATGAGCAGTTCTTC.

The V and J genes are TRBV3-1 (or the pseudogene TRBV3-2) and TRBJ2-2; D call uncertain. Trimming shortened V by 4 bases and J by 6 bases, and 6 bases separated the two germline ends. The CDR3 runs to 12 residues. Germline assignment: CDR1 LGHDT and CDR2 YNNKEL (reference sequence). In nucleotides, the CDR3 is TGTGCCAGCAGCCCCCTAGCCGGGGAGCTGTTTTTT. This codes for CASSPLAGELFF.

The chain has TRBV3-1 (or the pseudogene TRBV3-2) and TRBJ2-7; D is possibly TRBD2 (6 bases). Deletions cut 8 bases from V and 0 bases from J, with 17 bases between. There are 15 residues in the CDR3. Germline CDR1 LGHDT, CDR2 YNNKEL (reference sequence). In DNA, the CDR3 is TGTGCCAGCCAAAGCGGCCGGGGGAGCTCCTACGAGCAGTACTTC. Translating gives CASQSGRGSSYEQYF.

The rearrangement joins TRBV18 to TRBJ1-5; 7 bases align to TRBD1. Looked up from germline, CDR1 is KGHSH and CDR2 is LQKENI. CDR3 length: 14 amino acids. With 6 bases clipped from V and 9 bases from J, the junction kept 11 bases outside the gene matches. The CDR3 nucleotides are TGTGCCAGCTCTCCAGATGCAGGGGGGCTGCCCCAGCATTTT. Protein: CASSPDAGGLPQHF.

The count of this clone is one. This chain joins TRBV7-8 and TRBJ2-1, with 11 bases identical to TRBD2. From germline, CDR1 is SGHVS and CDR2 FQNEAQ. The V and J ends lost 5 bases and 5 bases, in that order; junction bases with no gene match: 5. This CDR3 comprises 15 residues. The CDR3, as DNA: TGTGCCAGCAGCGGTAGCGGGGGGGCGAACAATGAGCAGTTCTTC. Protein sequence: CASSGSGGANNEQFF.

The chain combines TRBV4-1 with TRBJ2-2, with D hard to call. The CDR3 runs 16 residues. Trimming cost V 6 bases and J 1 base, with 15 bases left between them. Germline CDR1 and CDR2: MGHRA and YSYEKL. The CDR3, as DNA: TGCGCCAGCAGTCCGACACCGAATCAGAACACCGGGGAGCTGTTTTTT. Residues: CASSPTPNQNTGELFF.

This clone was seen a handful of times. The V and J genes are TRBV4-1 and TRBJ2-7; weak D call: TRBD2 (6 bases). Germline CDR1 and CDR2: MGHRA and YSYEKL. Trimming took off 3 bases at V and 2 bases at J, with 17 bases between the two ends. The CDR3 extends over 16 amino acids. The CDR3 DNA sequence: TGCGCCAGCAGCCATCTTCTGGGGGGACGCGCCTACGAGCAGTACTTC. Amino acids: CASSHLLGGRAYEQYF.

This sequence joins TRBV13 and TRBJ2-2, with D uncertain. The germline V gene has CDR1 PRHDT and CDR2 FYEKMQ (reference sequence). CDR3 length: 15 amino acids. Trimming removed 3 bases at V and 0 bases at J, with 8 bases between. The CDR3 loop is CASSFRHTNTGELFF. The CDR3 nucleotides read TGTGCCAGCAGCTTTCGACATACGAACACCGGGGAGCTGTTTTTT.

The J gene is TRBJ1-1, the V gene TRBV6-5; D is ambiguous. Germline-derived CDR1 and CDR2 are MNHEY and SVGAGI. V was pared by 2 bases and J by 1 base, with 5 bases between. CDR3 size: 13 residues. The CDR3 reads CASSYIRNTEAFF. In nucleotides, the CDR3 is TGTGCCAGCAGTTACATCAGGAACACTGAAGCTTTCTTT.